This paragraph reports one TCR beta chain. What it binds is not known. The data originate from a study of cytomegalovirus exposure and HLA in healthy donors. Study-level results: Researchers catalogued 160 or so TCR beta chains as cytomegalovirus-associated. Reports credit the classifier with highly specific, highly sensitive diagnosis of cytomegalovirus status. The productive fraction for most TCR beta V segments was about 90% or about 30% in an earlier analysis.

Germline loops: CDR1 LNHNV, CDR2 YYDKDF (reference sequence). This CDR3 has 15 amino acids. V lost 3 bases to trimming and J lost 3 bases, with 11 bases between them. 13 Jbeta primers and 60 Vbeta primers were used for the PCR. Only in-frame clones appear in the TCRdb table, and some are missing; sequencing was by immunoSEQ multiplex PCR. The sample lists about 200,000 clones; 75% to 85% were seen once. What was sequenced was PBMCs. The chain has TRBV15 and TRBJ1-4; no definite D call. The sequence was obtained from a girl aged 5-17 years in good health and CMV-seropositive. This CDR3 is CATSRAVGANEKLFF. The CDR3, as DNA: TGTGCCACCAGCAGGGCTGTTGGTGCTAATGAAAAACTGTTTTTT.